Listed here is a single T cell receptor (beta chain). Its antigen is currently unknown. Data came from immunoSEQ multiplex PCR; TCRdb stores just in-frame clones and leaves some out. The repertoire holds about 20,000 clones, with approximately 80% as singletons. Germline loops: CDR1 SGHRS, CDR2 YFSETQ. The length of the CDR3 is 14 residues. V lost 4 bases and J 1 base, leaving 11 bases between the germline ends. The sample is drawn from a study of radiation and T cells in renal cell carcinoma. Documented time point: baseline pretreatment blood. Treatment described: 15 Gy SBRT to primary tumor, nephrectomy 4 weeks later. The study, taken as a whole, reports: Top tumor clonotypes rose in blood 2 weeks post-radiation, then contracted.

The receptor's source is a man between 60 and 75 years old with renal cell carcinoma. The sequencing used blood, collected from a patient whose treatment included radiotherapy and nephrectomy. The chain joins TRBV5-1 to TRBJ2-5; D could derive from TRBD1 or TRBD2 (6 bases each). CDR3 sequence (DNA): TGCGCCAGCAGCGCCGGGGGCTTCCAAGAGACCCAGTACTTC. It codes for CASSAGGFQETQYF.